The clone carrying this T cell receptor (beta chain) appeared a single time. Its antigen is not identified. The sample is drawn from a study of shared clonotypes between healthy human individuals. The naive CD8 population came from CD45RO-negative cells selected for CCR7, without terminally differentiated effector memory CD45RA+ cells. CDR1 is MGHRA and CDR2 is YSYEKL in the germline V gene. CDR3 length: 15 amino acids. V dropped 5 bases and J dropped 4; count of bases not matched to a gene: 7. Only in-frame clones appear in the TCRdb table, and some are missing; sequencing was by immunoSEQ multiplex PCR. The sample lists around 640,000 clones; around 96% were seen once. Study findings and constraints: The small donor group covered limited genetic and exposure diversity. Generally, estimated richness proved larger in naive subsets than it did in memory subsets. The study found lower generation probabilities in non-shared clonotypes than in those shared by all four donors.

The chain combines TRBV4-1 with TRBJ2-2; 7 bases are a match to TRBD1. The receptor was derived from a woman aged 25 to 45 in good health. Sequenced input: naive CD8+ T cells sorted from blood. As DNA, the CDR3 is TGCGCCAGCAGCAAAGGACAGGCTCGCACCGGGGAGCTGTTTTTT. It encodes CASSKGQARTGELFF.